This T cell receptor (beta chain) was obtained from a study of post-analysis software for immune sequencing data. For the study at large: The disease courses spanned relapsing-remitting, secondary progressive and progressive-relapsing forms of multiple sclerosis. General study results and limits: The study found significantly lower normalized Chao1 diversity in multiple sclerosis patients than in controls. The study found TRBV5-6, TRBV5-1 and TRBV20-1 among several TRBV segments more frequent in patients than controls.

Trimming took 6 bases from V and 0 from J; bases not matched to a gene: 11. The CDR3 spans 18 residues. As to this clonotype: Its target is unknown.

Built from TCR beta cDNA, the libraries had unique molecular identifiers in them. TCRdb used MiXCR to reprocess the PCR reads, holding one entry per CDR3 protein. Among roughly 600,000 distinct CDR3 sequences, 40% to 50% were seen once, and the ten largest hold over 1.5%. V gene TRBV12-3 or TRBV12-4 combines with J gene TRBJ2-7, with 13 bases aligning to TRBD2. The TCR sequence derives from a girl aged 5-17 years with multiple sclerosis. The sequenced sample consisted of blood. The CDR3 loop is CASRAGTSGIGFSYEQYF. In DNA, the CDR3 is TGTGCCAGCAGGGCCGGGACTAGCGGGATCGGGTTCTCCTACGAGCAGTACTTC.